This TCR beta chain was sequenced for a study of control samples from healthy donors and cancer patients. Trimming pared 9 bases from V and 6 bases from J, leaving 14 bases between. CDR1 is LNHDA and CDR2 is SQIVND in the germline V gene (reference sequence). The CDR3 runs 13 residues. Profiled with immunoSEQ multiplex PCR; TCRdb holds only in-frame clones, not every one. The repertoire holds fewer than 200,000 clones, with around 94% as singletons. The J gene is TRBJ2-2, the V gene TRBV19, with D unclear. The TCR sequence derives from a man between 60 and 75 years old with colorectal cancer. What was sequenced was PBMCs. The DNA of the CDR3 is TGTGCCAGCCTATCCTCCTACGCCGGGGAGCTGTTTTTT. Amino acid sequence: CASLSSYAGELFF.